The next 9 T cell receptor beta chains were all read from a single sample in a study of T-cell memory formation after mild COVID-19. In TCRdb, the 5' RACE reads were re-called with MiXCR into one record per CDR3 protein. The repertoire includes around 400,000 distinct CDR3 sequences, 20% to 25% of them detected once, and 8.5% to 10% sits in the top ten. The specimen was PBMCs or a T cell subset sorted from them (not recorded which). The source is an adult woman who had mild COVID-19 (a few samples of this study predate the infection). Cell type and time point are not known.

The chain employs TRBV5-1 and TRBJ1-2; a weak D match, TRBD1 (5 bases). This CDR3 is 13 amino acids long. V was clipped by 4 bases and J by 4 bases, with 11 bases between them. CDR1 and CDR2 from the germline V gene are SGHRS and YFSETQ. In DNA form, the CDR3 reads TGCGCCAGCAGCGTTGACAGCATCTATGGCTACACCTTC. It translates to CASSVDSIYGYTF.

The chain employs TRBV7-2 and TRBJ2-1; 10 bases agree with TRBD2. Germline V CDR1 and CDR2: SGHTA, FQGNSA. The CDR3 loop spans 15 amino acids. The J segment lost 10 bases and the V segment lost 2 bases, leaving 8 bases of the junction unmatched. CDR3 protein: CASSLSGGAVGEQFF. CDR3 coding DNA: TGTGCCAGCAGCTTAAGCGGGGGGGCCGTTGGAGAGCAGTTCTTC.

V and J are TRBV12-5 and TRBJ2-3, with D tentatively TRBD1 (5 bases). CDR3 length equals 14 residues. The V and J ends lost 6 bases and 2 bases respectively, with 12 bases between them. The germline V gene encodes CDR1 LGHNT and CDR2 FRNRAP. The CDR3: CASGLGQATDTQYF. The CDR3 nucleotides are TGTGCTAGTGGCCTGGGGCAGGCCACAGATACGCAGTATTTT.

This clonotype was seen more than once but under ten times. V gene TRBV11-2 combines with J gene TRBJ2-4; D remains ambiguous. V lost 4 bases and J 0 bases, leaving 10 bases between the germline ends. The germline CDR1 and CDR2 sequences are SGHAT and FQNNGV. The CDR3 totals 15 residues. The CDR3 DNA reads as TGTGCCAGCAGCTCCGCACGGTTAGCCAAAAACATTCAGTACTTC. Its protein is CASSSARLAKNIQYF.

The chain has TRBV30 and TRBJ1-5; D is ambiguous. This CDR3 is built from 15 residues. Trimming removed 1 base at V and 4 bases at J, with 14 bases between. Germline CDR1 is GTSNPN and CDR2 is SVGIG (reference sequence). CDR3 loop: CAWSALSGLNQPQHF. The CDR3 DNA follows: TGTGCCTGGAGTGCTCTCAGTGGGCTTAATCAGCCCCAGCATTTT. The whole variable domain, remainder taken from reference TRBV30 and TRBJ1-5, is SQTIHQWPATLVQPVGSPLSLECTVEGTSNPNLYWYRQAAGRGLQLLFYSVGIGQISSEVPQNLSASRPQDRQFILSSKKLLLSDSGFYLCAWSALSGLNQPQHFGDGTRLSIL.

This clonotype was counted only a few times. The chain couples TRBV4-1 to TRBJ2-1; 12 bases agree with TRBD2. The CDR3 totals 16 residues. Germline V lookup: CDR1 MGHRA, CDR2 YSYEKL. With 4 bases clipped from V and 7 bases from J, the junction kept 8 bases outside the gene matches. CDR3 coding DNA: TGCGCCAGCAGCCGATTGACTAGCGGGGGAATAAATGAGCAGTTCTTC. Protein sequence: CASSRLTSGGINEQFF.

The V and J genes are TRBV6-6 and TRBJ2-7; D is perhaps TRBD2 (6 bases). This CDR3 contains 16 residues. V lost 0 bases and J lost 3, with 15 bases in between. Germline CDR1 reads MNHNY; CDR2 reads SVGAGI (reference sequence). Here the CDR3 reads CASSYSGGAASYEQYF. As DNA, the CDR3 is TGTGCCAGCAGTTACTCAGGCGGGGCCGCCAGCTACGAGCAGTACTTC.

This clonotype was recorded once. The chain is built from TRBV14 and TRBJ2-1; unclear D gene. V lost 4 bases and J lost 0, with 13 bases in between. The germline V gene has CDR1 SGHDN and CDR2 FVKESK. The CDR3 consists of 16 residues. The CDR3 loop reads CASSPTIPSSYNEQFF. CDR3 DNA sequence: TGTGCCAGCAGCCCGACAATCCCAAGCTCCTACAATGAGCAGTTCTTC. The full variable domain, its missing parts supplied by reference TRBV14 and TRBJ2-1, is EAGVTQFPSHSVIEKGQTVTLRCDPISGHDNLYWYRRVMGKEIKFLLHFVKESKQDESGMPNNRFLAERTGGTYSTLKVQPAELEDSGVYFCASSPTIPSSYNEQFFGPGTRLTVL.

This clonotype has more than one count but fewer than ten. This chain uses TRBV5-8 with TRBJ1-6; maybe TRBD1 (5 bases). The germline V and J ends were trimmed by 4 bases and 10 bases, with 12 bases remaining between them. Looked up from germline, CDR1 is SGHTS and CDR2 is YDEGEE. CDR3 size: 13 residues. The CDR3 nucleotides are TGTGCCAGCAGCAGAGGGGCGCAATCACCCCTCCACTTT. Amino acids: CASSRGAQSPLHF.